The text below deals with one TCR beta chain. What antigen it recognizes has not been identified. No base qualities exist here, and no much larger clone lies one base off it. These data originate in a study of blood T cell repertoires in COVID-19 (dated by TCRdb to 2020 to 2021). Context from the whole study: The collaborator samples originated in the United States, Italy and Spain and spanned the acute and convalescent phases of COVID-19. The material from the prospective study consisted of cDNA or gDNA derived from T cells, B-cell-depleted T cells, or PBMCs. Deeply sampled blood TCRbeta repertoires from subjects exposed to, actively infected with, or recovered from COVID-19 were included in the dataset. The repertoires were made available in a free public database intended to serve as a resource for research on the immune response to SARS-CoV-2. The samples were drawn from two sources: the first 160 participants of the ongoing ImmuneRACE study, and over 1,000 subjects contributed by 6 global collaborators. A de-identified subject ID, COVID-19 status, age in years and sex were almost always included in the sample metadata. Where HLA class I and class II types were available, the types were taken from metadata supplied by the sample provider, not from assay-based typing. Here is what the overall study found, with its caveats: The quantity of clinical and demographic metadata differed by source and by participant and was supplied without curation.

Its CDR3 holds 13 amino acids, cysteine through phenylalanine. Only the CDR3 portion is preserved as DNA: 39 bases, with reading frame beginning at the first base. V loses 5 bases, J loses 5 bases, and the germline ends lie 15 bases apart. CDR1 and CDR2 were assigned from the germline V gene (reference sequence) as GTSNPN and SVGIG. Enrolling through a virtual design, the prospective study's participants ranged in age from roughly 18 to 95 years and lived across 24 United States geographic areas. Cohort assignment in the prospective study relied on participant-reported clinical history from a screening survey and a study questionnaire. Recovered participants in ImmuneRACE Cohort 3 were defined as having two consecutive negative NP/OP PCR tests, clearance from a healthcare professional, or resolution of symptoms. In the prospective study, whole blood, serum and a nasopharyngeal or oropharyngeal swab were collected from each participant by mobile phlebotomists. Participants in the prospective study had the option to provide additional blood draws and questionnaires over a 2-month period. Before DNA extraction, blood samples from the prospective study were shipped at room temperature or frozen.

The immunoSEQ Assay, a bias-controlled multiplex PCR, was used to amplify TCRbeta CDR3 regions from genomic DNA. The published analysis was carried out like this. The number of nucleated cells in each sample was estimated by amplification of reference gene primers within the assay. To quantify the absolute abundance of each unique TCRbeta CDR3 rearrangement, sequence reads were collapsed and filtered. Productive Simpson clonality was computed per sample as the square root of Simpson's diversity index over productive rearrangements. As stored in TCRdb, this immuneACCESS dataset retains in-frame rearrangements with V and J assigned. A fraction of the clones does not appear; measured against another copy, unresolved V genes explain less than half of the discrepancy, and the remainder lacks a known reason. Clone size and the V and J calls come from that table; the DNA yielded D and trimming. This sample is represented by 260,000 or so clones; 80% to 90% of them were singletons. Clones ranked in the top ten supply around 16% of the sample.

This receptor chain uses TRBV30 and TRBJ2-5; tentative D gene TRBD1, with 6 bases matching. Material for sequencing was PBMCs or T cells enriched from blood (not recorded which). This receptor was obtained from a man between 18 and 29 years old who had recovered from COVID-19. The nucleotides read TGTGCCTGGGAAATACAGGGTCTGGAGACCCAGTACTTC. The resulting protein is CAWEIQGLETQYF.